This note documents a single T cell receptor beta chain sequence. The data originate from a study of a mutant IDH1 vaccine in newly diagnosed glioma. About the study: Previous care, which was radiotherapy, temozolomide, or both, most often involved both.

Time point described: baseline, week 1 (first vaccination visit). Treatment meaning: pre-vaccination baseline after standard-of-care therapy. Each tumor in the donors was a new WHO grade 3 or 4 astrocytoma, IDH1-mutant and ATRX-lost. Data came from immunoSEQ multiplex PCR; TCRdb stores just in-frame clones and leaves some out. The sample gives roughly 38,000 clones, about 78% of which show up once; 7.5% to 9.5% is in the top ten. The source of this sequence is a man aged 40-49 years with glioma. Some clones in this sample may be carry-over from other donors' samples. Specimen: PBMCs, collected from a glioma patient treated with radiotherapy, temozolomide or both.

Here the CDR3 DNA reads TGTGCCAGTAGTATAGATCCGGGGGACTATGGCTACACCTTC. It is translated as CASSIDPGDYGYTF. The chain has TRBV19 and TRBJ1-2; a weak D match, TRBD1 (5 bases). CDR1 is LNHDA and CDR2 is SQIVND in the germline V gene (reference sequence). The length of the CDR3 is 14 residues. The V and J ends lost 0 bases and 3 bases respectively, with 8 bases between them.